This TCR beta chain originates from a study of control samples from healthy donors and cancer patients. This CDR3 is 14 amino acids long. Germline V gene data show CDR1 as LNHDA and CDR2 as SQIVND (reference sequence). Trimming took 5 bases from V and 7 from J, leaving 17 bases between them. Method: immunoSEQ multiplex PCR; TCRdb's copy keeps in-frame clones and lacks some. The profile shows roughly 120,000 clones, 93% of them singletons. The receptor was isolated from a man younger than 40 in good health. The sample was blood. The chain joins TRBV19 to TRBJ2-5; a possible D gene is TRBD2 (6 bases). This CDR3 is CASSPGTLGGTQYF. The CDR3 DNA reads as TGTGCCAGTAGTCCCGGGACTCTGGGGGGGACCCAGTACTTC. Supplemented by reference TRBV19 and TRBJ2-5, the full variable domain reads DGGITQSPKYLFRKEGQNVTLSCEQNLNHDAMYWYRQDPGQGLRLIYYSQIVNDFQKGDIAEGYSVSREKKESFPLTVTSAQKNPTAFYLCASSPGTLGGTQYFGPGTRLLVL.